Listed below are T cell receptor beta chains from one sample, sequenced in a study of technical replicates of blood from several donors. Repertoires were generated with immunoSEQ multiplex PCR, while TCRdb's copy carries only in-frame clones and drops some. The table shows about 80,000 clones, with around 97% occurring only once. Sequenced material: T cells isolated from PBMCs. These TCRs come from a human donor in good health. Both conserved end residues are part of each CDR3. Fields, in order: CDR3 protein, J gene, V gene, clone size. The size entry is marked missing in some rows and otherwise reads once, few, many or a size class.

CDR3: CASRDNMYGYTF
J: TRBJ1-2
V: TRBV6-1
size: -

CDR3: CASSFTGTEAFF
J: TRBJ1-1
V: TRBV5-4
size: -

CDR3: CASKWGDTEAFF
J: TRBJ1-1
V: TRBV5-1
size: -

CDR3: CASSGSGTDFYEQYF
J: TRBJ2-7
V: TRBV5-5
size: once

CDR3: CASSASGRAWETGELFF
J: TRBJ2-2
V: TRBV5-1
size: -

CDR3: CASSPPSGGAFEQYF
J: TRBJ2-7
V: TRBV7-9
size: -

CDR3: CASSYDRGSDTQYF
J: TRBJ2-3
V: TRBV6-5
size: -

CDR3: CASSDQRITDTQYF
J: TRBJ2-3
V: TRBV5-1
size: -

CDR3: CASSQEQGSNTEAFF
J: TRBJ1-1
V: TRBV4-2
size: -

CDR3: CASSHIGQGQNIQYF
J: TRBJ2-4
V: TRBV4-1
size: -

CDR3: CASSGAFPYEQYF
J: TRBJ2-7
V: TRBV28
size: -

CDR3: CASSYAGRDTEAFF
J: TRBJ1-1
V: TRBV6-5
size: once

CDR3: CASSADETSTDTQYF
J: TRBJ2-3
V: TRBV5-4
size: -

CDR3: CASRAPRYNEQFF
J: TRBJ2-1
V: TRBV13
size: -

CDR3: CSAGTVGTGLHEQYF
J: TRBJ2-7
V: TRBV29-1
size: -

CDR3: CASVVSGNTIYF
J: TRBJ1-3
V: TRBV12-5
size: -

CDR3: CASSLTQGADYGYTF
J: TRBJ1-2
V: TRBV5-4
size: -

CDR3: CASSHRGGSSHEQYF
J: TRBJ2-7
V: TRBV5-4
size: -

CDR3: CASSEGGQETQYF
J: TRBJ2-5
V: TRBV28
size: -

CDR3: CASSYSSVGPQPQHF
J: TRBJ1-5
V: TRBV6-6
size: -

CDR3: CASSVDLDTQYF
J: TRBJ2-3
V: TRBV9
size: -

CDR3: CASSPGQQGVLAKNIQYF
J: TRBJ2-4
V: TRBV4-1
size: once

CDR3: CASKRETTAGELFF
J: TRBJ2-2
V: TRBV2
size: -